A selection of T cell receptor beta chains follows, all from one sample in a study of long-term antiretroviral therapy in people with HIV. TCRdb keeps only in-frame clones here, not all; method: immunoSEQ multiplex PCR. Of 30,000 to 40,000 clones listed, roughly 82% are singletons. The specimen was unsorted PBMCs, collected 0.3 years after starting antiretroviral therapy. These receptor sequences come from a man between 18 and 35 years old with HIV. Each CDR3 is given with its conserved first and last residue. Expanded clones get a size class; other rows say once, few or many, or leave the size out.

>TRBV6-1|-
CASSELPGRGIGELFF
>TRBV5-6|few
CASSLVPGGTGELFF
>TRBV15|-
CATSRDLQGGYTF
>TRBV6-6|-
CASRRPDRNTEAFF
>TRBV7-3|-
CASSLSPGAGEDEQYF
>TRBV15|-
CATSRDPGAEAFF
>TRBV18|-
CASSTAGDVYEQYF
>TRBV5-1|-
CASSLAGLATSSYNEQFF
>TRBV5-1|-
CASSATGDGEKLFF
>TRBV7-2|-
CAIRGVGYGYTF
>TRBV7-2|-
CASSFWGRGGAGELFF
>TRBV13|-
CASSLELAATGELFF
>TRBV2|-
CATRGDNYGYTF
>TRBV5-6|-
CASSQNTGELFF
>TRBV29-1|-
CSVGEAFF
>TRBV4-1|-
CASSQDSRIAFF
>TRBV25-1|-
CASSIGEKLFF
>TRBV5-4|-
CASSPSDGHEQYF
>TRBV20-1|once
CSAPLASEQFF
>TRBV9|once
CASSDRGLADTQYF
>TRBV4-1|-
CASKKIPGSLNTEAFF
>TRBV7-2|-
CASSQLRNEQFF
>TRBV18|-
CASSPGLADYNEQFF